The entry that follows covers one T cell receptor beta chain sequence. The data stem from a study of blood T cell repertoires in COVID-19. Germline V gene data show CDR1 as SGHRS and CDR2 as YFSETQ. The CDR3 length is 15 residues. The V and J ends lost 0 bases and 1 base respectively, with 10 bases between them. Libraries were prepared by immunoSEQ multiplex PCR; TCRdb keeps only in-frame clonotypes and omits some of them. The top ten hold 13% of the sample, which has 150,000 or so clones, 75% to 90% seen once. It was during active infection that Seattle patients were enrolled and then longitudinally followed.

The sequence derives from a man aged 18 to 30 with COVID-19, enrolled during active disease. This chain joins TRBV5-1 and TRBJ1-1; no clear D. Sequencing was carried out using peripheral blood. CDR3 residues: CASSLAGRRNTEAFF. CDR3 nucleotide sequence: TGCGCCAGCAGCTTGGCTGGGAGACGGAACACTGAAGCTTTCTTT.